This TCR beta chain was identified in a study of OX40 agonist ivuxolimab in advanced cancers. For the wider study: Ivuxolimab was an agonistic, fully human IgG2 monoclonal antibody directed against OX40 (CD134), a costimulatory receptor. The monotherapy dose-escalation portion (N ≈ 55 patients) of the phase I ivuxolimab trial is reported in the paper. Intravenous ivuxolimab was administered to patients every 2 weeks at six dose levels: 0.01, 0.1, 0.3, 1.5, 3 and 10 mg/kg. Patients were allowed to have had prior anti-PD-1, anti-PD-L1 or anti-CTLA-4 therapy, and roughly 40% of the dose-escalation patients had previously received checkpoint inhibitors. Of the 50 or so patients in dose escalation, 19 had hepatocellular carcinoma, some 15 had melanoma, 9 had renal cell carcinoma and 9 had head and neck cancer. Peripheral TCRbeta sequencing aimed to test whether ivuxolimab altered TCR sequence diversity and caused clonal T-cell expansion. In the dose-escalation cohort, nearly 85% of patients were male, and the mean age was roughly 56 years with a range of roughly 20 to 80. Partial responses occurred in three dose-escalation patients, of whom one had hepatocellular carcinoma and two had cutaneous melanoma. Broad study findings and their caveats: Clonal expansion of both CD4+ and CD8+ blood T cells was observed from baseline to week 6 at doses 0.1 to 3.0 mg/kg. Which antigens the clonally expanded peripheral T cells were specific for was not determined. After ivuxolimab, more expanded clones were found on average in CD8+ T cells than in CD4+ T cells. Low levels of normalized T-cell clonal expansion were also seen in some nonresponding patients. In the 0.1-3.0 mg/kg groups, partial responders had among the lowest normalized peripheral clonal expansion, particularly in CD8+ T cells.

Patients with autoimmune disease history or receiving systemic immunosuppression were excluded from the trial. Peripheral blood for TCR sequencing was collected from all dose cohorts at baseline, on cycle 4 day 1, and on cycle 7 day 1. Samples were obtained from an open-label, multicenter, first-in-human phase I dose-escalation trial of ivuxolimab. Adults with locally advanced or metastatic head and neck squamous cell, hepatocellular, melanoma or renal cell carcinoma were enrolled in the trial. Before TCR sequencing, CD4+ and CD8+ T cells were separately sorted from peripheral blood. Genomic DNA was extracted from sorted cells for sequencing of the TCRbeta CDR3 region. The immunoSEQ Assay was used to sequence the TCRbeta CDR3 regions. TCRdb provides this immuneACCESS table in a form limited to in-frame rearrangements. Some clones are lacking; in checked studies, under half of them reflect an unresolved V gene, and why the rest are absent is not known. The sample table lists fewer than 25,000 clones, nearly 85% of them with a count of one. The ten largest clones represent 20% of the sample.

To note about this clone: Which antigen it targets is not known. No much larger clone is present one base from it, and per-base qualities are unavailable.

Cut back by 5 bases and 4 bases, the V and J ends lie 9 bases apart. Taken from the germline V gene (reference sequence), the CDR1 and CDR2 loops are SEHNR and FQNEAQ. Taken from cysteine to phenylalanine, the CDR3 has 12 residues. Just the 36-base CDR3 DNA is kept, in frame starting at base 1. The sequence was collected from an adult with an advanced solid tumor such as melanoma, head and neck, liver or kidney cancer. The sample was CD4+ or CD8+ T cells sorted from blood, taken in a trial of the OX40 agonist ivuxolimab. The chain uses TRBV7-9 and TRBJ2-7, with TRBD1 as a weak D call on 6 bases. The CDR3 region: CASSDRSYEQYF. The DNA sequence is TGTGCCAGCAGCGACAGGAGTTACGAGCAGTACTTC.